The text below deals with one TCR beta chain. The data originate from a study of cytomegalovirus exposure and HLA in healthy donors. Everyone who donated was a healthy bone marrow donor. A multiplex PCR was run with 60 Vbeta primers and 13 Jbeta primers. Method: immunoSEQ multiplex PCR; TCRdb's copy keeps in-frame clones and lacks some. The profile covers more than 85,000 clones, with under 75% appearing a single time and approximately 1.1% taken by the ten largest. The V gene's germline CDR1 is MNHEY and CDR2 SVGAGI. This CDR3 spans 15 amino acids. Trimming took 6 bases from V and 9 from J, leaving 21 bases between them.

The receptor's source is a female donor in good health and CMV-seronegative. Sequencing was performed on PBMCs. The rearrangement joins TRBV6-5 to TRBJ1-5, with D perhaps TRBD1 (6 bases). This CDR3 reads CASSSSTWGGGPQHF. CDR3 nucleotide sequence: TGTGCCAGCAGCAGCTCGACATGGGGAGGGGGGCCCCAGCATTTT.